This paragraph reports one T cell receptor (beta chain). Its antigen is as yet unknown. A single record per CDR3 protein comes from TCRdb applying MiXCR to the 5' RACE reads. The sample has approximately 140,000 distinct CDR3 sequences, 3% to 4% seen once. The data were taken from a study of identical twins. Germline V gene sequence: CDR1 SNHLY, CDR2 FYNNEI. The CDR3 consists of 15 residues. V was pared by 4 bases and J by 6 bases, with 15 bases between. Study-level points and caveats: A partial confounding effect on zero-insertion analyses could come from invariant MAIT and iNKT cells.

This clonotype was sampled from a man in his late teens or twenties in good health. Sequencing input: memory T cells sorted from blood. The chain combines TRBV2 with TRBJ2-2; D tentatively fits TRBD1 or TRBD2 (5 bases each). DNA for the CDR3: TGTGCCAGCAGTGCTGGTGGGGCACTAGCCGGGGAGCTGTTTTTT. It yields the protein CASSAGGALAGELFF.